The entry below gives a single T cell receptor (beta chain) sequence along with its context. The data were obtained in a study of CD8 T cells in ankylosing spondylitis. MiXCR, run by TCRdb on the 5' RACE reads, gives a single entry per CDR3 protein. The sample yields 150,000 to 200,000 distinct CDR3 sequences, roughly 11% seen once. The sequence was collected from a male donor with ankylosing spondylitis or in good health (not recorded which). The material sequenced was blood, either unsorted or a sorted T cell fraction (not recorded which).

The CDR3 loop reads CASSRQGRGRDTEAFF. CDR3 bases: TGTGCCAGCAGCCGACAGGGCAGGGGGCGGGATACTGAAGCTTTCTTT. The chain has TRBV6-1 and TRBJ1-1; 8 positions match TRBD1. The CDR3 runs 16 residues. The V and J ends lost 6 bases and 5 bases, in that order; junction bases with no gene match: 14. From germline, CDR1 is MNHNS and CDR2 SASEGT.